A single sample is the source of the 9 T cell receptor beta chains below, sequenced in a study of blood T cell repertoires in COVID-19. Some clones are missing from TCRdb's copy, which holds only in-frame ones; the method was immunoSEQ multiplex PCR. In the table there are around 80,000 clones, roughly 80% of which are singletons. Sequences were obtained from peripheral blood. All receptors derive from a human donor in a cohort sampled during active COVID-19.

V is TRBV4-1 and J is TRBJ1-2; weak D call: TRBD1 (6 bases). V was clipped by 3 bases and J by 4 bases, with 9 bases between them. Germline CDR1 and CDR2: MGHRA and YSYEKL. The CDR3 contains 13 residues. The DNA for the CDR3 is TGCGCCAGCAGCCACCCGGACAGCTATGGCTACACCTTC. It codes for CASSHPDSYGYTF.

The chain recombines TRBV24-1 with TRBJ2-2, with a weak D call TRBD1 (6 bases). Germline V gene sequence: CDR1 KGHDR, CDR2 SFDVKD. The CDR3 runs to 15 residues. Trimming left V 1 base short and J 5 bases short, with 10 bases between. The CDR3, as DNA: TGTGCCACCAGTGATTTACAGGGTCGAACCGGGGAGCTGTTTTTT. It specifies CATSDLQGRTGELFF.

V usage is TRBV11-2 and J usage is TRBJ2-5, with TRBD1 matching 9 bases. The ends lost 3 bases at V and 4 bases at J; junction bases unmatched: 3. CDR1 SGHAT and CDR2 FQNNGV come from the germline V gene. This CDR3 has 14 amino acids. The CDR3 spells CASSFGDRVETQYF. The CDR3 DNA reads TGTGCCAGCAGCTTTGGGGACAGGGTAGAGACCCAGTACTTC. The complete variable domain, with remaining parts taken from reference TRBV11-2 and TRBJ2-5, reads EAGVAQSPRYKIIEKRQSVAFWCNPISGHATLYWYQQILGQGPKLLIQFQNNGVVDDSQLPKDRFSAERLKGVDSTLKIQPAKLEDSAVYLCASSFGDRVETQYFGPGTRLLVL.

Here the CDR3 DNA reads TGTGCCAGCCGGGGGATGGGAAGAAGAGTTTATGGCTACACCTTC. This translates into CASRGMGRRVYGYTF. This rearrangement joins TRBV5-4 to TRBJ1-2; TRBD1 might be the D (5 bases). The CDR3 length is 15 residues. V lost 7 bases, J lost 5 bases, and 21 bases lay in between. Germline values: CDR1 SGHNT, CDR2 YYREEE (reference sequence).

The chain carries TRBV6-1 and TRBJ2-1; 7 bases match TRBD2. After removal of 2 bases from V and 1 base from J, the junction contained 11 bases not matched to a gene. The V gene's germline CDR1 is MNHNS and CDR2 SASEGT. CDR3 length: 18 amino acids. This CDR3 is CASSERRGGGVSYNEQFF. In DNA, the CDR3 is TGTGCCAGCAGTGAACGGAGGGGCGGGGGAGTGTCCTACAATGAGCAGTTCTTC.

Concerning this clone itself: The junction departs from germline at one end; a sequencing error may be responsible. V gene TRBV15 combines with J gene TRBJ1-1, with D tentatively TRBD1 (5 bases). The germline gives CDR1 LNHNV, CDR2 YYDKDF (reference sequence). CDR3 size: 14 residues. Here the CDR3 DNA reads TGTGCCACCAGCGGAGAAGACGGCGGGGGTGAAGCTTTCTTT. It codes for CATSGEDGGGEAFF.

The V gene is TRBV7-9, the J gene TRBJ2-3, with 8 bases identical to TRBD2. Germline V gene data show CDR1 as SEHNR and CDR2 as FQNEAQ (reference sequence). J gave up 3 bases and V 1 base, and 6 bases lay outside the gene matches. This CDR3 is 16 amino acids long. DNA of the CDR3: TGTGCCAGCAGCTTAGGGAGGCGGGGGGATACAGATACGCAGTATTTT. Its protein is CASSLGRRGDTDTQYF.

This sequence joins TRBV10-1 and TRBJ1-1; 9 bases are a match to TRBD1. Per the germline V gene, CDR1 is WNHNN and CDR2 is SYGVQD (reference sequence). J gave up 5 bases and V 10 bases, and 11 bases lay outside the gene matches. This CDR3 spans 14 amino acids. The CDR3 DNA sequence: TGCGCCACCAGAGCTTCGGGACAGGGAACTGAAGCTTTCTTT. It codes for CATRASGQGTEAFF.

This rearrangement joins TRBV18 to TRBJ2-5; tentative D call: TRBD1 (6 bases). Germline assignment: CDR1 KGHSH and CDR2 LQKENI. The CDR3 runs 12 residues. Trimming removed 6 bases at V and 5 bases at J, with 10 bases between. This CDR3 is CASSERGETQYF. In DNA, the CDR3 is TGTGCCAGCTCCGAAAGGGGGGAGACCCAGTACTTC.